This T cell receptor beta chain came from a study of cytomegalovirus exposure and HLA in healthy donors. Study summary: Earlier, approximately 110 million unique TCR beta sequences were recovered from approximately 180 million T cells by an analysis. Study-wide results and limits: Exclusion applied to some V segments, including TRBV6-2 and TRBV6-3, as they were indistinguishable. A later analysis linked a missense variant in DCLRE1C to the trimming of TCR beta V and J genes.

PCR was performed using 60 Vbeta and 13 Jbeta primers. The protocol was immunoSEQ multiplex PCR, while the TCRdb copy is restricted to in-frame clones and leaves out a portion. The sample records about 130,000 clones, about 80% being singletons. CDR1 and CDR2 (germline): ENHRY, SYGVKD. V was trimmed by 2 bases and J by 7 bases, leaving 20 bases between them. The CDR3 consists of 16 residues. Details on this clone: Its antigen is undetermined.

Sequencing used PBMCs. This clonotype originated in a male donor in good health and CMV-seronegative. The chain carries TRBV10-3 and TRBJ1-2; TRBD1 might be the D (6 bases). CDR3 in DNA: TGTGCCATCAGTGAGCCAACAGGGTTTATCGCGAGTGGCTACACCTTC. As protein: CAISEPTGFIASGYTF.